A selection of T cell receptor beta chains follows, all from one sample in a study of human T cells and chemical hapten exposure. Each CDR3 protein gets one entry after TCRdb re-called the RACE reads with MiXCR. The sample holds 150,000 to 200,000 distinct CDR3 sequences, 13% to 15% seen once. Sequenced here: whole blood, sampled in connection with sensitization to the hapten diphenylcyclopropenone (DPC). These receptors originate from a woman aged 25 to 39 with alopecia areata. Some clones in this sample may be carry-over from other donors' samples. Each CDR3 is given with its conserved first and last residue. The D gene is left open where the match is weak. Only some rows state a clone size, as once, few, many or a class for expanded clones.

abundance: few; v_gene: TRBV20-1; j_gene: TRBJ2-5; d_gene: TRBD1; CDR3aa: CSARAPLRQGETQYF; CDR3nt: TGCAGTGCTAGGGCCCCCCTGCGACAGGGAGAGACCCAGTACTTC
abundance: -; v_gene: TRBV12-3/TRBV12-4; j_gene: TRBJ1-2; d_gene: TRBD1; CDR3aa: CASSAGGQEIYGYTF; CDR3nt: TGTGCCAGCAGCGCTGGGGGACAGGAGATCTATGGCTACACCTTC
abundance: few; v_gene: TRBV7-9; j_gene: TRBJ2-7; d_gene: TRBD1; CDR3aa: CASSSALNRGTSSYEQYF; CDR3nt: TGTGCCAGCAGCTCGGCCCTCAACAGGGGCACGAGCTCCTACGAGCAGTACTTC
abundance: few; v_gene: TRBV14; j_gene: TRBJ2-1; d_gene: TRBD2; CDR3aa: CASSTSGEQFF; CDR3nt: TGTGCCAGCAGCACTAGCGGCGAGCAGTTCTTC
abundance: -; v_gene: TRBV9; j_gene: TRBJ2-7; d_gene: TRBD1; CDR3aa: CASSASGQGVNEQYF; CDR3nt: TGTGCCAGCAGCGCTTCGGGACAGGGGGTCAACGAGCAGTACTTC
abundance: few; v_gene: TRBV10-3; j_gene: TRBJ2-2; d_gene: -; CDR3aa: CAISEFKAPGELFF; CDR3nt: TGTGCCATCAGTGAGTTCAAGGCGCCCGGGGAGCTGTTTTTT
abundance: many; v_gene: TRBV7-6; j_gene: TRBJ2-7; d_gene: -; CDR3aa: CASSLILGHEQYF; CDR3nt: TGTGCCAGCAGCTTAATCTTGGGGCACGAGCAGTACTTC
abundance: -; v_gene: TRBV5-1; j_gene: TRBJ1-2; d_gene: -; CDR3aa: CASSLVAREYGYTF; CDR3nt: TGCGCCAGCAGCTTGGTGGCCAGGGAGTATGGCTACACCTTC
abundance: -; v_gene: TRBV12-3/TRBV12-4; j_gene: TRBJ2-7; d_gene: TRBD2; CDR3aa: CASSRGTSGRSYEQYF; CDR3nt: TGTGCCAGCAGCCGCGGGACTAGCGGGAGAAGTTACGAGCAGTACTTC
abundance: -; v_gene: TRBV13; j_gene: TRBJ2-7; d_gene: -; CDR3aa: CASSVGRSYEQYF; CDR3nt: TGTGCCAGCAGCGTCGGACGTTCCTACGAGCAGTACTTC
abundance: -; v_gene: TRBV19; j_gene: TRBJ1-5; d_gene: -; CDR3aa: CASSIPTALGEPQHF; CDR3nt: TGTGCCAGTAGTATCCCCACCGCGCTTGGGGAGCCCCAGCATTTT
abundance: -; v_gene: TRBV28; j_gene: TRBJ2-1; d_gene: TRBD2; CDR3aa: CASRSGSSYNEQFF; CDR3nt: TGTGCCAGCAGGAGCGGGAGTTCCTACAATGAGCAGTTCTTC
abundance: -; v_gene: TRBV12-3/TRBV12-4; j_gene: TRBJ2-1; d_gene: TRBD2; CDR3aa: CASSFGSGGPLSYNEQFF; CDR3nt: TGTGCCAGCAGTTTCGGTAGCGGGGGTCCCCTCTCCTACAATGAGCAGTTCTTC
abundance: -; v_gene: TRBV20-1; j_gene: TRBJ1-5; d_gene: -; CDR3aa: CSANGEGAVQPQHF; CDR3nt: TGCAGTGCTAACGGGGAGGGAGCGGTTCAGCCCCAGCATTTT
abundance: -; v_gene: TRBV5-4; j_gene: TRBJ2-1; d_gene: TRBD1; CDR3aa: CASNRQGLGEQFF; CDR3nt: TGTGCCAGCAACCGACAGGGGCTCGGAGAGCAGTTCTTC
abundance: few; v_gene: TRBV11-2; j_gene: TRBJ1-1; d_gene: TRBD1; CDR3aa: CASSLGWDRGAFF; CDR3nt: TGTGCCAGCAGCTTAGGCTGGGACAGGGGAGCTTTCTTT
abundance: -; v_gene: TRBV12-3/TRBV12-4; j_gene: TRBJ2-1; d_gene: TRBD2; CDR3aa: CASSRTSFNEQFF; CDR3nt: TGTGCCAGCAGCCGGACTAGTTTTAATGAGCAGTTCTTC
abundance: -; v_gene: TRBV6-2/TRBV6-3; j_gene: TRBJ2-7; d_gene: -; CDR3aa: CASSFPPGKISYEQYF; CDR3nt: TGTGCCAGCAGTTTCCCCCCGGGGAAGATCTCCTACGAGCAGTACTTC
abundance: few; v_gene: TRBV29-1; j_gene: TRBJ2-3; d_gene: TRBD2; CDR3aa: CSVTGLAGPTDTQYF; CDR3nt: TGCAGCGTCACGGGACTAGCGGGTCCCACAGATACGCAGTATTTT
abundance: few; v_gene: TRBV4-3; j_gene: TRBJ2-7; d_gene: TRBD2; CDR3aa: CASSLGLGYEQYF; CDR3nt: TGCGCCAGCAGCCTCGGACTAGGCTACGAGCAGTACTTC
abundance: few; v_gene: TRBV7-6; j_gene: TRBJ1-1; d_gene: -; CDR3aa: CASSPRGGGNTEAFF; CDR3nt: TGTGCCAGCAGCCCTCGTGGAGGGGGGAACACTGAAGCTTTCTTT
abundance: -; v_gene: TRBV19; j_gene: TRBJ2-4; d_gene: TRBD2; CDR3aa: CASSIRASGVSVAKNIQYF; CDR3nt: TGTGCCAGTAGTATTAGGGCTAGCGGTGTTTCTGTAGCCAAAAACATTCAGTACTTC
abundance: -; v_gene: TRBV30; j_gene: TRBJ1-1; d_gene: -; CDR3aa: CASRGGGGKRDTEAFF; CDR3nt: TGTGCCTCGAGAGGAGGGGGAGGGAAACGGGACACTGAAGCTTTCTTT
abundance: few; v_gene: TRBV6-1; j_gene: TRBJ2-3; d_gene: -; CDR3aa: CAGRDTQYF; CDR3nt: TGTGCCGGGAGAGATACGCAGTATTTT